This is a list of T cell receptor beta chains from one sample in a study of cytomegalovirus exposure and HLA in healthy donors. The method was immunoSEQ multiplex PCR; TCRdb's version includes in-frame clones alone and lacks a portion of them. The data hold roughly 140,000 clones, with 82% observed a single time. Material for sequencing was PBMCs. Receptor source: a male donor in good health and CMV-seronegative. The CDR3 runs from the conserved cysteine through the conserved F or W. A D gene is named only where the DNA matches it firmly. Not every row has a clone size; where given, it reads once, few, many or a size class.

>.|TRBJ2-3|TRBD2|TRBV27
CASAREGTTDTQYF
TGTGCCAGCGCAAGGGAGGGAACCACAGATACGCAGTATTTT
>.|TRBJ1-2|TRBD1|TRBV28
CASSPTGTAISGYTF
TGTGCCAGCAGTCCGACGGGGACAGCGATATCGGGCTACACCTTC
>.|TRBJ2-3|TRBD2|TRBV7-2
CASSLSRGSPDTQYF
TGTGCCAGCAGCCTAAGCCGCGGGAGCCCAGATACGCAGTATTTT
>.|TRBJ2-1|.|TRBV7-2
CASTTGGISYNEQFF
TGTGCCAGCACCACCGGGGGTATCTCCTACAATGAGCAGTTCTTC
>.|TRBJ2-2|TRBD2|TRBV6-6
CASSQTSGSAGELFF
TGTGCCAGCAGTCAGACTAGCGGGAGTGCCGGGGAGCTGTTTTTT
>.|TRBJ1-4|TRBD1|TRBV7-9
CASSPYTGQDHEKLFF
TGTGCCAGCAGCCCTTACACGGGACAGGATCATGAAAAACTGTTTTTT
>once|TRBJ1-5|.|TRBV6-1
CASSAQGGDQPQHF
TGTGCCAGCAGCGCACAGGGCGGTGATCAGCCCCAGCATTTT
>.|TRBJ2-7|.|TRBV7-9
CASSLGVREEQYF
TGTGCCAGCAGCTTAGGGGTCCGGGAGGAGCAGTACTTC
>.|TRBJ2-7|.|TRBV5-1
CASSLFAYEQYF
TGCGCCAGCAGCTTATTCGCCTACGAGCAGTACTTC
>.|TRBJ2-1|TRBD1|TRBV4-3
CASSPGTGAVNEQFF
TGCGCCAGCAGCCCGGGGACAGGGGCGGTCAATGAGCAGTTCTTC
>.|TRBJ2-1|TRBD2|TRBV6-5
CASSYGGRANEQFF
TGTGCCAGCAGTTACGGTGGGAGGGCCAATGAGCAGTTCTTC
>.|TRBJ1-5|.|TRBV7-9
CASSLQGVNQPQHF
TGTGCCAGCAGCCTACAGGGAGTCAATCAGCCCCAGCATTTT
>few|TRBJ1-4|.|TRBV12-5
CASGLVLGAAGEKLFF
TGTGCTAGTGGTTTGGTACTTGGGGCTGCGGGGGAAAAACTGTTTTTT
>.|TRBJ2-2|TRBD2|TRBV7-6
CASSFERERNTGELFF
TGTGCCAGCAGCTTCGAGCGGGAGAGGAACACCGGGGAGCTGTTTTTT